These 15 T cell receptor beta chains originate from one sample sequenced in a study of blood T cells in healthy people across ages. Through a sample-barcoded 5' primer and a J-beta primer mix, a second PCR was run for 7 to 11 cycles. TCRdb fed the 5' RACE reads into MiXCR, producing one record per CDR3 protein. In the table there are 700,000 to 950,000 distinct CDR3 sequences, roughly 44% of which are singletons. The sample taken for sequencing was blood. The receptors were gathered from a woman aged 60-75 years in good health.

As regards this clonotype: At one end the junction does not follow the germline gene, possibly because of a read error. J is TRBJ2-3 and V is TRBV27; TRBD2 aligns across 10 bases. Germline loops: CDR1 MNHEY, CDR2 SMNVEV (reference sequence). The CDR3 runs to 15 residues. The CDR3 sequence: CTSSWGGLASDTQYF. The CDR3 DNA reads as TGTACCAGCAGTTGGGGGGGACTAGCGTCAGATACGCAGTATTTT.

The chain is built from TRBV15 and TRBJ1-2; D may be TRBD1 (6 bases). The length of the CDR3 is 17 residues. V lost 3 bases to trimming and J lost 2 bases, with 19 bases between them. CDR1 is LNHNV, CDR2 YYDKDF, per germline (reference sequence). As DNA, the CDR3 is TGTGCCACCAGCAGGACAGTGACAGGACTGCTAAACTATGGCTACACCTTC. Amino acid sequence: CATSRTVTGLLNYGYTF.

Only one count was recorded for this clonotype. This chain uses TRBV20-1 with TRBJ2-3, with 8 bases identical to TRBD2. Germline CDR1 DFQATT, CDR2 SNEGSKA (reference sequence). The CDR3 sequence is 21 residues long. V was pared by 3 bases and J by 4 bases, with 27 bases of the junction left unmatched. CDR3 in amino acids: CSASGSSGREGGPVKADTQYF. In DNA form, the CDR3 reads TGCAGTGCTAGTGGTTCCAGCGGGAGAGAGGGGGGTCCGGTTAAAGCAGATACGCAGTATTTT.

This chain links TRBV30 with TRBJ1-2; D may be TRBD1 (6 bases). The V gene's germline CDR1 is GTSNPN and CDR2 SVGIG (reference sequence). Trimming took off 1 base at V and 8 bases at J, with 14 bases between the two ends. The CDR3 covers 13 residues. The CDR3 DNA follows: TGTGCCTGGAGTGGGGGGGGCGCGTACGGCTACACCTTC. Amino acids: CAWSGGGAYGYTF.

The CDR3 here is CASSLGGAGGLNTGELFF. In nucleotides, the CDR3 is TGTGCCAGCAGTTTAGGGGGTGCGGGGGGCTTGAACACCGGGGAGCTGTTTTTT. V gene TRBV12-3 or TRBV12-4 combines with J gene TRBJ2-2, with TRBD2 identical over 8 bases. V shed 1 base and J 1 base; nucleotides not matched to a gene: 8. This CDR3 is built from 18 residues.

J is TRBJ2-3 and V is TRBV3-1, with D possibly matching TRBD2 (5 bases). The CDR3 spans 16 residues. Germline CDR1 is LGHDT and CDR2 is YNNKEL (reference sequence). Trimming pared 0 bases from V and 5 bases from J, leaving 15 bases between. CDR3 DNA sequence: TGTGCCAGCAGCCAAGATGAGGGAACGGGGAGAGATACGCAGTATTTT. Translation gives CASSQDEGTGRDTQYF.

This chain uses TRBV7-2 with TRBJ2-5; a weak D match, TRBD1 (6 bases). In germline, CDR1 is SGHTA, CDR2 FQGNSA. The CDR3 consists of 16 residues. V was clipped by 2 bases and J by 5 bases, with 18 bases between them. DNA for the CDR3: TGTGCCAGCAGCTTAACCGAGGGGGTCCTCGGGGAGACCCAGTACTTC. It yields the protein CASSLTEGVLGETQYF.

This clonotype was seen many times. This chain connects TRBV3-1 to TRBJ2-5, with TRBD2 as a possible D gene (5 bases). V gave up 4 bases and J gave up 5 bases, with 17 bases separating them. Per germline, CDR1 LGHDT and CDR2 YNNKEL (reference sequence). The CDR3 sequence is 15 residues long. The CDR3 DNA sequence: TGTGCCAGCAGCCCCCGACTAAATGGCGGGGAGACCCAGTACTTC. Its protein is CASSPRLNGGETQYF.

This clonotype has ten or more counts. The genes are TRBV7-9 and TRBJ2-3; D is undetermined. CDR3 length equals 14 residues. CDR1 is SEHNR and CDR2 is FQNEAQ in the germline V gene (reference sequence). Trimming removed 1 base from V and 2 bases from J, with 7 bases in between. CDR3 nucleotides: TGTGCCAGCAGCTTAGTCATCGACACAGATACGCAGTATTTT. The encoded protein is CASSLVIDTDTQYF. Filled out from reference TRBV7-9 and TRBJ2-3, the complete variable domain reads DTGVSQNPRHKITKRGQNVTFRCDPISEHNRLYWYRQTLGQGPEFLTYFQNEAQLEKSRLLSDRFSAERPKGSFSTLEIQRTEQGDSAMYLCASSLVIDTDTQYFGPGTRLTVL.

Of note for this clonotype: This may arise from a read error, as a much more abundant clone is one base away. V usage is TRBV12-3 or TRBV12-4 and J usage is TRBJ1-6; D unclear. The CDR3 runs to 13 residues. CDR3 bases: TGTGCCAGCAGTTTAGGGGTGGTTGAGCCCCCCCACTTT. Its protein is CASSLGVVEPPHF.

This chain joins TRBV9 and TRBJ2-1; D unresolved. The V end lost 3 bases, the J end lost 0 bases, and 10 bases lay between the germline ends. Germline V gene sequence: CDR1 SGDLS, CDR2 YYNGEE. This CDR3 region has 15 residues. The CDR3 DNA follows: TGTGCCAGCAGCGAGGGTGCCCCCTCCTACAATGAGCAGTTCTTC. It specifies CASSEGAPSYNEQFF.

The V call is TRBV7-9, the J call TRBJ2-3, with D perhaps TRBD2 (6 bases). Germline loops: CDR1 SEHNR, CDR2 FQNEAQ (reference sequence). CDR3 size: 16 residues. V lost 8 bases and J lost 1, with 19 bases in between. The DNA of the CDR3 is TGTGCCAGCGGAAACCCTGGGGGGATCCGCACAGATACGCAGTATTTT. Translated: CASGNPGGIRTDTQYF.

The V and J genes are TRBV6-1 and TRBJ2-3, with 7 bases aligning to TRBD1. The CDR3 sequence is 14 residues long. Germline V gene data show CDR1 as MNHNS and CDR2 as SASEGT. Trimming cost V 6 bases and J 4 bases; bases outside gene matches: 7. The CDR3 DNA reads as TGTGCCAGCAGCACAGGGGAGACCTCAGATACGCAGTATTTT. As protein: CASSTGETSDTQYF.

This clonotype was detected a few times. The chain combines TRBV28 with TRBJ2-7; D remains ambiguous. Looked up from germline, CDR1 is MDHEN and CDR2 is SYDVKM. The CDR3 spans 10 residues. The V end lost 4 bases, the J end lost 9 bases, and 7 bases lay between the germline ends. The DNA for the CDR3 is TGTGCCAGCAGTTCCACGGGGCAGTACTTC. Translation gives CASSSTGQYF.

The CDR3 region is CASSWGGLNTEAFF. The CDR3 DNA sequence: TGTGCCAGCAGCTGGGGGGGGCTGAACACTGAAGCTTTCTTT. The genes are TRBV5-6 and TRBJ1-1; D might be TRBD1 (6 bases). Per germline, CDR1 SGHDT and CDR2 YYEEEE. The germline V and J ends were trimmed by 3 bases and 0 bases, with 9 bases remaining between them. The CDR3 loop spans 14 amino acids.